The T cell receptor beta chain under discussion was sequenced for a study of blood T cell repertoires in COVID-19. Background on the study: The United States, Italy and Spain provided the acute and convalescent COVID-19 samples.

The CDR3 runs to 14 residues. Losses at the gene ends were 10 bases for V and 2 bases for J; bases not matched to a gene: 4. Germline V gene sequence: CDR1 LNHDA, CDR2 SQIVND (reference sequence). This table comes from immunoSEQ multiplex PCR, and its TCRdb copy is limited to in-frame clones, with some not included. The table records hundreds of thousands of clones, nearly 90% of them present only once. This receptor was identified in a woman between 35 and 50 years old with acute COVID-19. What was sequenced was PBMCs or T cells enriched from blood (not recorded which). This sequence joins TRBV19 and TRBJ2-3; TRBD2 agrees at 12 bases. The CDR3 loop reads CATTSGGNTDTQYF. The CDR3 coding sequence is TGTGCCACCACTAGCGGGGGGAACACAGATACGCAGTATTTT. Together with reference TRBV19 and TRBJ2-3, the CDR3 gives the full variable domain: DGGITQSPKYLFRKEGQNVTLSCEQNLNHDAMYWYRQDPGQGLRLIYYSQIVNDFQKGDIAEGYSVSREKKESFPLTVTSAQKNPTAFYLCATTSGGNTDTQYFGPGTRLTVL.